This is a list of T cell receptor beta chains from one sample in a study of T cell responses to AZD1222 COVID-19 vaccine. Some clones are missing from TCRdb's copy, which holds only in-frame ones; the method was immunoSEQ multiplex PCR. The data show about 120,000 clones, around nine tenths seen once. Source: peripheral blood, taken on day 0 of AZD1222 vaccination. The source is an adult in good health. The CDR3 runs from the conserved cysteine through the conserved F or W. The order of the fields is J gene, V gene, clone size, CDR3 protein. Not all rows give a size; the values are once, few, many and, for expanded clones, a class.

j_call: TRBJ1-1
v_call: TRBV5-1
clone_size: .
cdr3_aa: CASSRTGGRDEAFF

j_call: TRBJ2-1
v_call: TRBV7-3
clone_size: .
cdr3_aa: CASSLGPYNEQFF

j_call: TRBJ1-6
v_call: TRBV20-1
clone_size: .
cdr3_aa: CSAREQSPLHF

j_call: TRBJ2-3
v_call: TRBV29-1
clone_size: .
cdr3_aa: CSVEDPTAQEWDTQYF

j_call: TRBJ1-1
v_call: TRBV5-1
clone_size: .
cdr3_aa: CASSLAENTEAFF

j_call: TRBJ2-3
v_call: TRBV30
clone_size: .
cdr3_aa: CAWSSGQGTDTQYF

j_call: TRBJ2-1
v_call: TRBV6-5
clone_size: .
cdr3_aa: CASRGRPSRGNEQFF

j_call: TRBJ1-2
v_call: TRBV18
clone_size: once
cdr3_aa: CASSPNSPDKGDTF

j_call: TRBJ1-6
v_call: TRBV19
clone_size: .
cdr3_aa: CASSRPGQGIGSPLHF

j_call: TRBJ1-2
v_call: TRBV5-4
clone_size: .
cdr3_aa: CASSLTGVGNYGYTF

j_call: TRBJ1-3
v_call: TRBV12-3/TRBV12-4
clone_size: .
cdr3_aa: CASSYLGNTIYF